Each of the 27 T cell receptor beta chains below was sequenced from the same sample in a study of blood T cells in healthy people across ages. A J-beta primer mix and a sample-barcoded 5' primer were used in a second PCR of roughly 7 to 12 cycles. Each CDR3 protein gets one entry after TCRdb re-called the 5' RACE reads with MiXCR. The table has roughly 930,000 distinct CDR3 sequences, roughly 43% seen once. Sequencing was carried out using blood. Source of these receptors: a man under 40 in good health.

The chain has TRBV12-3 or TRBV12-4 and TRBJ2-5, with TRBD1 matching over 7 bases. V trimming: 6 bases; J trimming: 4 bases; junction bases outside the gene matches: 8. The CDR3 spans 14 residues. DNA for the CDR3: TGTGCCAGCAGCCCGACAGGGATCGCAGAGACCCAGTACTTC. It codes for CASSPTGIAETQYF.

The chain has TRBV19 and TRBJ1-5; D uncertain. Trimming stripped 9 bases from V and 5 bases from J, with 11 bases between. In germline, CDR1 is LNHDA, CDR2 SQIVND (reference sequence). The CDR3 is 12 amino acids. CDR3 loop: CASRVSDQPQHF. CDR3 coding DNA: TGTGCCAGCCGCGTTTCCGATCAGCCCCAGCATTTT.

This clonotype has a handful of counts. This chain connects TRBV7-9 to TRBJ2-5; TRBD1 aligns across 7 bases. The CDR3 has 15 residues. Germline loops: CDR1 SEHNR, CDR2 FQNEAQ (reference sequence). Germline trimming cut 5 bases from V and 4 bases from J; bases unmatched to any gene: 10. CDR3 sequence: CASSLGTVTGETQYF. CDR3 DNA sequence: TGTGCCAGCAGCCTAGGGACAGTGACGGGAGAGACCCAGTACTTC.

The chain links TRBV29-1 to TRBJ2-1; 13 nucleotides match TRBD2. The CDR3 runs 15 residues. The ends lost 4 bases at V and 10 bases at J; junction bases unmatched: 10. Germline loops: CDR1 SQVTM, CDR2 ANQGSEA. The CDR3 sequence is CSVAGLAGRFREQFF. The CDR3, as DNA: TGCAGCGTTGCGGGACTAGCGGGGAGGTTCCGCGAGCAGTTCTTC.

Only a few counts were recorded for this clonotype. The chain has TRBV9 and TRBJ2-5, with D perhaps matching TRBD1 or TRBD2 (5 bases each). The CDR3 is 13 residues long. Per the germline V gene, CDR1 is SGDLS and CDR2 is YYNGEE. Trimming took off 3 bases at V and 5 bases at J, with 11 bases between the two ends. CDR3 sequence: CASSGGPMETQYF. CDR3 in DNA: TGTGCCAGCAGCGGGGGACCCATGGAGACCCAGTACTTC.

In its sample, this clonotype was seen a few times. The rearrangement links TRBV6-2 or TRBV6-3 to TRBJ2-1, with D perhaps matching TRBD2 (6 bases). Trimming took off 4 bases at V and 5 bases at J, with 21 bases between the two ends. This CDR3 is built from 17 residues. CDR1 is MNHEY, CDR2 SVGEGT, per germline. The CDR3 is CASSFLPSPGRHNEQFF. The CDR3 coding sequence is TGTGCCAGCAGTTTCCTACCATCCCCAGGGAGGCACAATGAGCAGTTCTTC.

J is TRBJ2-5 and V is TRBV28; D is perhaps TRBD2 (6 bases). Near its end, the DNA agrees better with TRBJ2-7, so the J call may be wrong. This CDR3 contains 14 residues. From germline, CDR1 is MDHEN and CDR2 SYDVKM. In nucleotides, the CDR3 is TGTGCCAGTACCACTCCGGGACTCTCATACGAGCAGTACTTC. This sequence encodes CASTTPGLSYEQYF.

This chain uses TRBV30 with TRBJ1-1, with TRBD1 as a possible D gene (5 bases). The CDR3 has 14 amino acids. Per germline, CDR1 GTSNPN and CDR2 SVGIG (reference sequence). The V end lost 2 bases, the J end lost 7 bases, and 17 bases lay between the germline ends. The DNA of the CDR3 is TGTGCCTGGAGTCTCCCTCCGGACAAGTATGAAGCTTTCTTT. Protein: CAWSLPPDKYEAFF.

The chain uses TRBV20-1 and TRBJ1-1; 9 positions match TRBD1. There are 12 residues in the CDR3. Looked up from germline, CDR1 is DFQATT and CDR2 is SNEGSKA (reference sequence). Germline trimming cut 6 bases from V and 4 bases from J; bases unmatched to any gene: 3. The CDR3 is CSAEGQGTEAFF. The CDR3 DNA follows: TGCAGTGCAGAGGGACAGGGCACTGAAGCTTTCTTT.

In its sample, this clonotype was seen many times. This chain connects TRBV4-3 to TRBJ2-1; D remains ambiguous. The germline V gene has CDR1 LGHNA and CDR2 YSLEER. This CDR3 contains 17 residues. V was pared by 0 bases and J by 1 base, with 13 bases between. DNA of the CDR3: TGCGCCAGCAGCCAAGATACCGCAGTAGTGTCCTACAATGAGCAGTTCTTC. This gives the protein CASSQDTAVVSYNEQFF.

This clonotype was seen a handful of times. In DNA form, the CDR3 reads TGTGCCAGCAGTGAATTCCCCCGGGACAGAAATGAGCAGTTCTTC. The encoded protein is CASSEFPRDRNEQFF. The chain has TRBV28 and TRBJ2-1, with TRBD1 identical over 7 bases. Germline CDR1 is MDHEN and CDR2 is SYDVKM. Unmatched junction bases numbered 11, after V lost 5 bases and J lost 7 bases. The CDR3 is 15 residues long.

This clonotype was observed a single time. The chain links TRBV10-3 to TRBJ2-7; 7 bases match TRBD1. Trimming removed 4 bases from V and 2 bases from J; junction bases left unmatched: 5. The germline gives CDR1 ENHRY, CDR2 SYGVKD. The CDR3 is made up of 14 amino acids. DNA for the CDR3: TGTGCCATCAGTGGGACAGGTCTCACCTACGAGCAGTACTTC. Its protein is CAISGTGLTYEQYF.

CDR3 nucleotides: TGCAGCGTTGAAGAGGCTAGCGGGGGGGACGAGCAGTACTTC. Encoded protein: CSVEEASGGDEQYF. The rearrangement links TRBV29-1 to TRBJ2-5; TRBD2 matches at 12 bases. The end of the DNA fits TRBJ2-7 better, so the J call may be wrong. CDR3 length: 14 amino acids. Germline loops: CDR1 SQVTM, CDR2 ANQGSEA.

This chain joins TRBV5-1 and TRBJ1-2; possibly TRBD1 for D (5 bases). This CDR3 contains 14 residues. Trimming shortened V by 3 bases and J by 8 bases, and 17 bases separated the two germline ends. The V gene's germline CDR1 is SGHRS and CDR2 YFSETQ. The CDR3 loop is CASSSGVQGRGYTF. CDR3 DNA sequence: TGCGCCAGCAGCTCCGGGGTCCAGGGACGGGGCTACACCTTC.

CDR3 in amino acids: CASSYRENTNEQFF. In nucleotides, the CDR3 is TGTGCCAGCAGTTACCGGGAGAATACCAATGAGCAGTTCTTC. The J gene is TRBJ2-1, the V gene TRBV6-2 or TRBV6-3; the D gene is possibly TRBD2 (6 bases). The V end was cut by 2 bases, the J end by 6 bases, with 11 bases between. The CDR3 spans 14 residues. Germline V CDR1 and CDR2: MNHEY, SVGEGT.

The V and J genes are TRBV7-9 and TRBJ1-1; D is unclear. Germline-derived CDR1 and CDR2 are SEHNR and FQNEAQ (reference sequence). V lost 7 bases and J 1 base, leaving 13 bases between the germline ends. This CDR3 contains 14 residues. The CDR3 is CASNLMEGNTEAFF. The CDR3 coding sequence is TGTGCCAGCAATCTGATGGAGGGGAACACTGAAGCTTTCTTT.

V and J are TRBV6-5 and TRBJ2-1; D is uncertain. Germline V gene sequence: CDR1 MNHEY, CDR2 SVGAGI. This CDR3 spans 11 amino acids. V gave up 8 bases and J gave up 8 bases, with 10 bases separating them. The CDR3 protein is CASSANDEQFF. The CDR3 DNA reads TGTGCCAGCTCTGCGAACGATGAGCAGTTCTTC.

This clonotype occurred a few times. The chain combines TRBV3-1 with TRBJ1-2; TRBD1 aligns across 9 bases. CDR3 length equals 13 residues. Germline CDR1 and CDR2: LGHDT and YNNKEL (reference sequence). The V gene end was trimmed by 6 bases and the J gene end by 8 bases; junction bases not matched to a gene: 7. CDR3 bases: TGTGCCAGCAGTCTACAGGGGGCAGAAGGCTACACCTTC. It yields the protein CASSLQGAEGYTF.

This clonotype was detected ten times or more. The V and J genes are TRBV29-1 and TRBJ2-1, with 12 bases aligning to TRBD2. This CDR3 has 20 amino acids. The ends lost 5 bases at V and 4 bases at J; junction bases unmatched: 21. Germline values: CDR1 SQVTM, CDR2 ANQGSEA. The CDR3 DNA sequence: TGCAGCGTTCCATTCTCGAGCCTAGCGGGGGGGCCGGTCGGGTACAATGAGCAGTTCTTC. Encoded protein: CSVPFSSLAGGPVGYNEQFF.

V is TRBV20-1 and J is TRBJ1-2; D unclear. The CDR3 has 15 residues. Germline-derived CDR1 and CDR2 are DFQATT and SNEGSKA (reference sequence). V shed 0 bases and J shed 4 bases, with 15 bases lying between them. For the CDR3, the DNA is TGCAGTGCTAGAGATCCCGACGGGGAGTTCTATGGCTACACCTTC. Its translation is CSARDPDGEFYGYTF.

J is TRBJ2-7 and V is TRBV2; D gene uncertain. CDR1 and CDR2 from the germline V gene are SNHLY and FYNNEI. V gave up 7 bases and J gave up 2 bases, with 6 bases separating them. The CDR3 covers 11 residues. The CDR3 is CASTITYEQYF. DNA for the CDR3: TGTGCCAGCACCATAACCTACGAGCAGTACTTC.

For this clonotype: One junction end disagrees with the germline gene, perhaps due to a read error. The gene calls are TRBV20-1 and TRBJ2-7; TRBD2 might be the D (5 bases). From germline, CDR1 is DFQATT and CDR2 SNEGSKA (reference sequence). This CDR3 has 14 residues. CDR3 sequence reads: CGAMSGGNSYEQYF. The CDR3 nucleotides read TGCGGTGCTATGAGCGGTGGGAACTCCTACGAGCAGTACTTC.

The chain combines TRBV3-1 with TRBJ2-1, with 7 positions matching TRBD2. The CDR3 sequence is 15 residues long. Germline CDR1 reads LGHDT; CDR2 reads YNNKEL (reference sequence). The J segment lost 6 bases and the V segment lost 4 bases, leaving 9 bases of the junction unmatched. Here the CDR3 reads CASSLSSGRTNEQFF. CDR3 nucleotides: TGTGCCAGCAGCCTCTCTAGCGGCCGGACCAATGAGCAGTTCTTC.

Only a few counts were recorded for this clonotype. The chain couples TRBV3-1 to TRBJ2-1, with a tentative D call TRBD2 (6 bases). Germline-derived CDR1 and CDR2 are LGHDT and YNNKEL (reference sequence). This CDR3 spans 10 amino acids. V shed 11 bases and J shed 12 bases, with 14 bases lying between them. CDR3 bases: TGTGCCGCGGGGACTGAGTCGCAGTTCTTC. This translates into CAAGTESQFF.

The chain is built from TRBV4-1 and TRBJ2-7, with TRBD1 as a possible D gene (5 bases). The CDR3 spans 16 residues. Trimming took 1 base from V and 0 from J, leaving 13 bases between them. Germline-derived CDR1 and CDR2 are MGHRA and YSYEKL. The CDR3 here is CASSQGGQGSSYEQYF. DNA of the CDR3: TGCGCCAGCAGCCAAGGTGGGCAGGGAAGCTCCTACGAGCAGTACTTC.

The chain is built from TRBV6-1 and TRBJ2-1; 8 bases are shared with TRBD2. The CDR3 contains 17 residues. Germline assignment: CDR1 MNHNS and CDR2 SASEGT. Trimming took 7 bases from V and 0 from J; bases not matched to a gene: 11. This CDR3 reads CASTHRGGPSSYNEQFF. The CDR3 region has the DNA TGTGCCAGCACCCACCGGGGGGGCCCCAGCTCCTACAATGAGCAGTTCTTC.

This clonotype was detected ten times or more. The chain recombines TRBV20-1 with TRBJ1-5, with D perhaps matching TRBD1 (6 bases). Germline V gene data show CDR1 as DFQATT and CDR2 as SNEGSKA (reference sequence). The V end lost 8 bases, the J end lost 4 bases, and 18 bases lay between the germline ends. The CDR3 has 14 residues. DNA of the CDR3: TGCAGTCGAAGTACAGGGTTTAGAAATCAGCCCCAGCATTTT. Its translation: CSRSTGFRNQPQHF.